A few counts support the clone carrying this T cell receptor beta chain. Antigen: not known. The TCR beta cDNA libraries carried unique molecular identifiers. TCRdb ran MiXCR on the PCR reads and lists one entry per CDR3 protein. The repertoire includes 350,000 to 450,000 distinct CDR3 sequences, approximately 37% of them detected once, and 6% to 9% sits in the top ten. Trimming stripped 2 bases from V and 6 bases from J, with 12 bases between. In germline, CDR1 is SGHTA, CDR2 FQGNSA. The length of the CDR3 is 14 residues. The data derive from a study of post-analysis software for immune sequencing data. Overall study results and limits: Higher frequency in patients than in controls was seen for roughly five TRBV segments, with TRBV5-6, TRBV5-1 and TRBV20-1 among them.

Specimen: blood. This sequence joins TRBV7-2 and TRBJ2-3, with a possible D match to TRBD1 (6 bases). The receptor comes from a girl aged 2-10 years with multiple sclerosis. The CDR3 DNA is TGTGCCAGCAGCTTATCAGGGGCCCCGGATACGCAGTATTTT. As protein: CASSLSGAPDTQYF.